Described below is a single T cell receptor beta chain sequence and its context. Some clones are missing from TCRdb's copy, which holds only in-frame ones; the method was immunoSEQ multiplex PCR. The sample consists of 150,000 to 170,000 clones, less than 95% of them appearing once. The data stem from a study of blood T cell repertoires in COVID-19. Study context: Donors in the United States, Italy and Spain gave samples during acute or convalescent COVID-19.

This CDR3 has 18 residues. Germline V gene lookup returns CDR1 SGHTA and CDR2 FQGNSA. V lost 4 bases, J lost 0 bases, and 22 bases lay in between. The sample taken for sequencing was peripheral blood. The TCR was taken from a man over 45 with acute or convalescent COVID-19. The V and J genes are TRBV7-2 and TRBJ2-7, with a weak D call TRBD2 (7 bases). CDR3 loop: CASSSLGGGGPNSYEQYV. The CDR3 DNA sequence: TGTGCCAGCAGCTCCCTGGGGGGCGGGGGCCCAAACTCCTACGAGCAGTACGTC.